The 25 T cell receptor beta chains below were found in one sample sequenced in a study of shared clonotypes between healthy human individuals. Repertoires were generated with immunoSEQ multiplex PCR, while TCRdb's copy carries only in-frame clones and drops some. The table has about 480,000 clones, around 79% seen once. The sequencing sample was made of PBMCs. The receptor source for this set is a woman in her thirties or forties in good health. Some clones in this sample may be carry-over from other donors' samples.

Ten or more counts support this clone. Within the sample, other DNA sequences also encode this same CDR3. V usage is TRBV5-1 and J usage is TRBJ2-1; the match to TRBD2 covers 13 bases. From germline, CDR1 is SGHRS and CDR2 YFSETQ. The CDR3 is made up of 16 amino acids. With V trimmed by 4 bases and J by 9 bases, 10 bases remained unmatched. In DNA, the CDR3 is TGCGCCAGCAGCGGAACTAGCGGGAGGGCCGGGGGTGAGCAGTTCTTC. This translates into CASSGTSGRAGGEQFF.

The sample holds one count of this clone. The rearrangement links TRBV2 to TRBJ2-1, with 9 bases identical to TRBD2. In germline, CDR1 is SNHLY, CDR2 FYNNEI. The CDR3 consists of 15 residues. The ends lost 4 bases at V and 4 bases at J; junction bases unmatched: 5. CDR3 nucleotides: TGTGCCAGCAGTGGTTTAGCGGGAGCTTACAATGAGCAGTTCTTC. Translating gives CASSGLAGAYNEQFF. Supplemented by reference TRBV2 and TRBJ2-1, the full variable domain reads EPEVTQTPSHQVTQMGQEVILRCVPISNHLYFYWYRQILGQKVEFLVSFYNNEISEKSEIFDDQFSVERPDGSNFTLKIRSTKLEDSAMYFCASSGLAGAYNEQFFGPGTRLTVL.

This clone occurred many times. The V and J genes are TRBV29-1 and TRBJ1-1; possible D gene TRBD1, 6 bases. This CDR3 region has 13 residues. V was pared by 4 bases and J by 4 bases, with 13 bases between. Germline assignment: CDR1 SQVTM and CDR2 ANQGSEA. CDR3 region: CSVAQGSGTEAFF. In DNA, the CDR3 is TGCAGCGTTGCACAGGGCAGCGGCACTGAAGCTTTCTTT.

Here the CDR3 DNA reads TGTGCCAGCAGTGACCGGTACAATGAGCAGTTCTTC. This encodes CASSDRYNEQFF. The chain recombines TRBV2 with TRBJ2-1; D not resolved. The CDR3 runs to 12 residues. Trimming left V 3 bases short and J 4 bases short, with 4 bases between. Per germline, CDR1 SNHLY and CDR2 FYNNEI.

This clone was counted once. V gene TRBV5-5 combines with J gene TRBJ2-7; 10 bases align to TRBD1. Germline CDR1 and CDR2: SGHKS and YYEKEE (reference sequence). This CDR3 is 15 amino acids long. V trimming: 2 bases; J trimming: 5 bases; junction bases outside the gene matches: 7. Written as DNA, the CDR3 is TGTGCCAGCAGCTTCGTGGGACAGGGGAACGACGAGCAGTACTTC. Amino acid sequence: CASSFVGQGNDEQYF.

The rearrangement links TRBV7-3 to TRBJ2-2; 8 nucleotides agree with TRBD2. CDR1 and CDR2 (germline): SGHTA, FQGTGA. This CDR3 is 14 amino acids long. V gave up 6 bases and J gave up 3 bases; unmatched junction bases: 3. CDR3 nucleotides: TGTGCCAGCAGACCCGGGAGGGACACCGGGGAGCTGTTTTTT. This codes for CASRPGRDTGELFF.

The chain employs TRBV28 and TRBJ2-1, with 9 bases aligning to TRBD2. CDR3 size: 16 residues. Germline CDR1 reads MDHEN; CDR2 reads SYDVKM. J lost 4 bases, V lost 6 bases, and 10 bases had no gene match. CDR3 sequence: CASSSGSGRWYNEQFF. The CDR3 nucleotides read TGTGCCAGCAGCTCGGGGAGCGGGAGGTGGTACAATGAGCAGTTCTTC.

V is TRBV4-1 and J is TRBJ2-7; TRBD2 matches at 7 bases. With 1 base clipped from V and 4 bases from J, the junction kept 7 bases outside the gene matches. This CDR3 is 15 amino acids long. CDR1 is MGHRA, CDR2 YSYEKL, per germline. CDR3 DNA sequence: TGCGCCAGCAGCCAAGGGTTCGCCGGGGGGTACGAGCAGTACTTC. It yields the protein CASSQGFAGGYEQYF.

On this clone itself: The junction departs from the called germline gene at one end, perhaps through a read error. The chain recombines TRBV6-1 with TRBJ2-5; 13 bases are shared with TRBD2. Germline loops: CDR1 MNHNS, CDR2 SASEGT. The CDR3 spans 16 residues. For the CDR3, the DNA is TGTGCCAGCAGGGAAGGGACTAGCGGGACCCAAGAGACCCAGTACTTC. Amino acid sequence: CASREGTSGTQETQYF.

This clone was observed at least ten times. The chain is built from TRBV6-1 and TRBJ1-1; D unresolved. The germline V gene encodes CDR1 MNHNS and CDR2 SASEGT. The germline V and J ends were trimmed by 4 bases and 1 base, with 7 bases remaining between them. The CDR3 runs 13 residues. CDR3 nucleotide sequence: TGTGCCAGCAGTGCCCGGGAGAACACTGAAGCTTTCTTT. It yields the protein CASSARENTEAFF.

The genes are TRBV19 and TRBJ2-3, with D perhaps matching TRBD2 (5 bases). This CDR3 comprises 20 residues. The V gene lost 1 base and the J gene lost 1 base, with 24 bases spanning the gap. CDR1 and CDR2 (germline): LNHDA, SQIVND (reference sequence). The CDR3 sequence: CASSIGLLAGQPWGTDTQYF. The CDR3 bases are TGTGCCAGTAGTATAGGACTTTTGGCGGGCCAACCTTGGGGCACAGATACGCAGTATTTT. The full variable domain, its missing parts supplied by reference TRBV19 and TRBJ2-3, is DGGITQSPKYLFRKEGQNVTLSCEQNLNHDAMYWYRQDPGQGLRLIYYSQIVNDFQKGDIAEGYSVSREKKESFPLTVTSAQKNPTAFYLCASSIGLLAGQPWGTDTQYFGPGTRLTVL.

CDR3 loop: CASSPLGKQYF. CDR3 nucleotides: TGTGCCAGCAGCCCGTTAGGGAAGCAGTACTTC. The chain joins TRBV11-2 to TRBJ2-5; D unclear. CDR3 length equals 11 residues. V was cut by 5 bases and J by 11 bases, with 12 bases left in between. CDR1 is SGHAT, CDR2 FQNNGV, per germline.

V gene TRBV4-1 combines with J gene TRBJ2-2; 8 bases agree with TRBD1. Germline V lookup: CDR1 MGHRA, CDR2 YSYEKL. J was trimmed by 4 bases and V by 0 bases; bases with no gene match: 1. The CDR3 has 15 residues. CDR3 region: CASSQDRGLTGELFF. As DNA, the CDR3 is TGCGCCAGCAGCCAAGACAGGGGGCTCACCGGGGAGCTGTTTTTT.

The chain couples TRBV10-1 to TRBJ2-2, with a tentative D call TRBD2 (6 bases). The CDR3 spans 14 residues. Looked up from germline, CDR1 is WNHNN and CDR2 is SYGVQD (reference sequence). Trimming left V 2 bases short and J 6 bases short, with 10 bases between. The CDR3 nucleotides read TGCGCCAGCAGTGAGAGGCGGGATCCCGGGGAGCTGTTTTTT. Its translation: CASSERRDPGELFF.

The chain couples TRBV5-6 to TRBJ2-1; no clear D gene. CDR1 is SGHDT and CDR2 is YYEEEE in the germline V gene. V lost 1 base and J 9 bases, leaving 11 bases between the germline ends. CDR3 length equals 13 residues. The CDR3 nucleotides are TGTGCCAGCAGCTTGTCTCTCGGAGTTGAGCAGTTCTTC. The encoded protein is CASSLSLGVEQFF.

The chain joins TRBV5-4 to TRBJ2-3; D is perhaps TRBD1 (5 bases). CDR1 and CDR2 (germline): SGHNT, YYREEE (reference sequence). Deletions cut 7 bases from V and 3 bases from J, with 12 bases between. This CDR3 has 13 amino acids. Here the CDR3 reads CASQAGLTDTQYF. Here the CDR3 DNA reads TGTGCCAGCCAGGCAGGGCTGACAGATACGCAGTATTTT. The full variable domain, in which reference TRBV5-4 and TRBJ2-3 provide the parts outside the CDR3, is ETGVTQSPTHLIKTRGQQVTLRCSSQSGHNTVSWYQQALGQGPQFIFQYYREEENGRGNFPPRFSGLQFPNYSSELNVNALELDDSALYLCASQAGLTDTQYFGPGTRLTVL.

V is TRBV5-1 and J is TRBJ2-1; D is unclear. Germline loops: CDR1 SGHRS, CDR2 YFSETQ. The CDR3 length is 12 residues. Trimming shortened V by 4 bases and J by 4 bases, and 6 bases separated the two germline ends. The DNA for the CDR3 is TGCGCCAGCAGCCCCGGATACAATGAGCAGTTCTTC. As protein: CASSPGYNEQFF.

The J gene is TRBJ2-4, the V gene TRBV7-9; 10 bases are a match to TRBD1. Germline loops: CDR1 SEHNR, CDR2 FQNEAQ (reference sequence). CDR3 length: 19 amino acids. After removal of 5 bases from V and 1 base from J, the junction contained 14 bases not matched to a gene. The CDR3 reads CASSHPRTGGVRAKNIQYF. The CDR3 coding sequence is TGTGCCAGCAGCCACCCTCGGACAGGGGGGGTTAGGGCCAAAAACATTCAGTACTTC. Full variable domain (remainder filled in from reference TRBV7-9 and TRBJ2-4): DTGVSQNPRHKITKRGQNVTFRCDPISEHNRLYWYRQTLGQGPEFLTYFQNEAQLEKSRLLSDRFSAERPKGSFSTLEIQRTEQGDSAMYLCASSHPRTGGVRAKNIQYFGAGTRLSVL.

The V gene is TRBV6-5, the J gene TRBJ2-1, with 10 bases that match TRBD2. The trim removed 7 bases at V and 7 bases at J, leaving 4 bases unmatched. In germline, CDR1 is MNHEY, CDR2 SVGAGI. The CDR3 length is 13 residues. The CDR3 is CASTLAGVNEQFF. The DNA for the CDR3 is TGTGCCAGCACGCTAGCGGGAGTTAATGAGCAGTTCTTC.

This clone was detected only once. CDR3 DNA sequence: TGTGCCAGCAGCCCCGGGACTAGAGGTTATGAGCAGTTCTTC. Protein sequence: CASSPGTRGYEQFF. The V and J genes are TRBV13 and TRBJ2-1; 8 bases map to TRBD2. From germline, CDR1 is PRHDT and CDR2 FYEKMQ (reference sequence). V gave up 5 bases and J gave up 8 bases; unmatched junction bases: 8. The CDR3 runs to 14 residues.

The V and J genes are TRBV7-9 and TRBJ2-7; TRBD1 matches at 7 bases. Germline V gene sequence: CDR1 SEHNR, CDR2 FQNEAQ (reference sequence). V lost 1 base and J lost 0; bases outside the gene matches: 9. CDR3 length: 17 amino acids. The CDR3 sequence is CASSLDWVGQNSYEQYF. In nucleotides, the CDR3 is TGTGCCAGCAGCTTAGATTGGGTGGGACAGAACTCCTACGAGCAGTACTTC. Looking up the rest from reference TRBV7-9 and TRBJ2-7 gives the full variable domain: DTGVSQNPRHKITKRGQNVTFRCDPISEHNRLYWYRQTLGQGPEFLTYFQNEAQLEKSRLLSDRFSAERPKGSFSTLEIQRTEQGDSAMYLCASSLDWVGQNSYEQYFGPGTRLTVT.

The rearrangement links TRBV9 to TRBJ2-5; D is unclear. The CDR3 totals 13 residues. V dropped 0 bases and J dropped 3 bases, with 6 bases sitting between them. The germline V gene has CDR1 SGDLS and CDR2 YYNGEE. The CDR3 bases are TGTGCCAGCAGCGTAGGTCTGAAAGAGACCCAGTACTTC. Residues: CASSVGLKETQYF.

The chain employs TRBV7-8 and TRBJ2-7; D unresolved. Trimming took off 3 bases at V and 2 bases at J, with 8 bases between the two ends. Germline CDR1 SGHVS, CDR2 FQNEAQ. The CDR3 extends over 13 amino acids. The CDR3 sequence is CASSFLSTYEQYF. The CDR3, as DNA: TGTGCCAGCAGCTTTCTAAGTACCTACGAGCAGTACTTC.

V gene TRBV29-1 combines with J gene TRBJ1-1; 9 positions agree with TRBD1. Losses at the gene ends were 5 bases for V and 5 bases for J; bases not matched to a gene: 6. The germline CDR1 and CDR2 sequences are SQVTM and ANQGSEA. This CDR3 region has 13 residues. This CDR3 is CSVLGQGWTEAFF. The CDR3 DNA follows: TGCAGCGTTCTAGGACAGGGGTGGACTGAAGCTTTCTTT.

This chain links TRBV7-2 with TRBJ1-1; tentative D call: TRBD1 (6 bases). The length of the CDR3 is 14 residues. Germline V gene sequence: CDR1 SGHTA, CDR2 FQGNSA. The V end was cut by 5 bases, the J end by 5 bases, with 15 bases between. This chain's CDR3 is CASSPGGALTEAFF. The CDR3 DNA is TGTGCCAGCAGCCCCGGGGGGGCGCTTACTGAAGCTTTCTTT.